Below, 6 T cell receptor beta chains from the same sample are listed, as sequenced in a study of brain T cells in children with intractable seizures. The time point was: blood from clinic visit 5 months post-surgery; TSC patient then seizure free. Assay: immunoSEQ multiplex PCR; the TCRdb copy retains only in-frame clones and omits some. The repertoire consists of about 320,000 clones, with approximately 93% occurring once and the leading ten covering roughly 5.7%. The source was peripheral blood, collected 4 to 5 months after surgery. Receptors originate from a boy in the first two years of life with tuberous sclerosis and intractable seizures.

The CDR3 loop reads CSASFFQGGTEAFF. In nucleotides, the CDR3 is TGCAGCGCTTCCTTTTTCCAAGGGGGCACTGAAGCTTTCTTT. V gene TRBV29-1 combines with J gene TRBJ1-1; D possibly corresponds to TRBD1 (6 bases). Germline loops: CDR1 SQVTM, CDR2 ANQGSEA. This CDR3 is 14 amino acids long. V lost 7 bases, J lost 4 bases, and 19 bases lay in between.

CDR3: CASRGQGMGPYEQYF. The CDR3 nucleotides read TGCGCCAGCAGAGGACAGGGAATGGGACCTTACGAGCAGTACTTC. The V gene is TRBV5-1, the J gene TRBJ2-7, with 8 bases that match TRBD1. CDR3 length: 15 amino acids. Per germline, CDR1 SGHRS and CDR2 YFSETQ. Germline trimming cut 5 bases from V and 4 bases from J; bases unmatched to any gene: 11.

Comments on this clone: The sample contains more than one DNA sequence encoding this CDR3. The rearrangement joins TRBV13 to TRBJ1-2, with D possibly matching TRBD1 (6 bases). Germline loops: CDR1 PRHDT, CDR2 FYEKMQ (reference sequence). This CDR3 is built from 15 residues. The germline V and J ends were trimmed by 3 bases and 8 bases, with 19 bases remaining between them. The CDR3 loop reads CASSFVQGNLQGYTF. CDR3 coding DNA: TGTGCCAGCAGCTTTGTACAGGGCAACCTACAAGGCTACACCTTC.

The chain combines TRBV28 with TRBJ1-2; D call uncertain. Germline V gene data show CDR1 as MDHEN and CDR2 as SYDVKM. V was pared by 8 bases and J by 0 bases, with 16 bases between. The length of the CDR3 is 15 residues. Here the CDR3 DNA reads TGTGCCAGCTGGTACGGACCAACGACTAACTATGGCTACACCTTC. Residues: CASWYGPTTNYGYTF.

J is TRBJ2-7 and V is TRBV10-3; 7 bases fit TRBD2. Germline values: CDR1 ENHRY, CDR2 SYGVKD. This CDR3 comprises 14 residues. V shed 3 bases, J shed 1 base, and the junction held 3 bases outside the gene matches. CDR3 amino acids: CAISDGLGSYEQYF. In nucleotides, the CDR3 is TGTGCCATCAGTGATGGACTAGGGTCCTACGAGCAGTACTTC.

V gene TRBV27 combines with J gene TRBJ2-3; the match to TRBD2 covers 11 bases. CDR3 length: 21 residues. The V gene end was trimmed by 5 bases and the J gene end by 0 bases; junction bases not matched to a gene: 19. The V gene's germline CDR1 is MNHEY and CDR2 SMNVEV (reference sequence). The CDR3 protein is CASSLPDLLLAGETSTDTQYF. In DNA form, the CDR3 reads TGTGCCAGCAGTCTCCCCGACCTTTTACTAGCGGGGGAAACTAGCACAGATACGCAGTATTTT.